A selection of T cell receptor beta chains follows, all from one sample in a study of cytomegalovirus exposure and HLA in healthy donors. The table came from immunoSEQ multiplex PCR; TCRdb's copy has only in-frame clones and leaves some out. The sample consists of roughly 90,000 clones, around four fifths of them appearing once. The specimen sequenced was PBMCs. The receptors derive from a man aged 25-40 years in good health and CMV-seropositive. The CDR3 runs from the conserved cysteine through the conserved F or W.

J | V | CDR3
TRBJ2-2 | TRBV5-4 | CASSRRNSGIPGELFF
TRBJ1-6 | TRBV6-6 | CASSFGQGKGPLHF
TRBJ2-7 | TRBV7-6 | CASSLDPSAYEQYF
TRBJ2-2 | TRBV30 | CAWSGSGFTGELFF
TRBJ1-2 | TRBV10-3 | CAITPGGDNYGYTF
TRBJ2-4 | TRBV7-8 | CASRRDWGF
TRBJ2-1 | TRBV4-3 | CASSQDSGTPQINEQFF
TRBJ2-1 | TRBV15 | CATSRDRGGSTAYNEQFF
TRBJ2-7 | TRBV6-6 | CASSPGQGGLGEQYF
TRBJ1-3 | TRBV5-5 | CASSLPGATSGNTIYF
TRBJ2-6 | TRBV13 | CASSEGSGANVLTF
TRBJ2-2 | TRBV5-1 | CASSLNGSPTGELFF
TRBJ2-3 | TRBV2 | CASSEREGTDTQYF
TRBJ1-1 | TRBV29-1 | CSVVVRGVNPEAFF
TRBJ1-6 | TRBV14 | CASSQTGQANSPLHF
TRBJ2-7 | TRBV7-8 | CASSLAIGGSSYEQYF
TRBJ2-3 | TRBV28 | CASSLRPPNYSTDTQYF
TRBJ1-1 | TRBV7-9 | CASSDREVGAFF
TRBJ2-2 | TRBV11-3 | CASSLEGLAGTGELFF
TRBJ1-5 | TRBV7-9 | CASSLGGAQPQHF
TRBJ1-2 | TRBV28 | CASTAQGRYGYTF
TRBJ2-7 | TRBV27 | CASSPLAGTGGEQYF
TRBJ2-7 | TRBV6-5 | CASSYPLLDEQYF
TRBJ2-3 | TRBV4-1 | CASSQEDGREDTQYF
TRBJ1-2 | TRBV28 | CASSLTRFLYGYTF